The 7 T cell receptor beta chains below all came from one sample that was sequenced in a study of T-cell memory formation after mild COVID-19. Each CDR3 protein is one row after TCRdb ran MiXCR on the 5' RACE reads. The sample lists about 400,000 distinct CDR3 sequences, 20% to 30% seen once, with roughly 13% in the top ten. Sequenced material: PBMCs or a T cell subset sorted from them (not recorded which). The receptors were sampled from an adult woman who had mild COVID-19 (a few samples of this study predate the infection). Cell type and time point are not known.

This clonotype was observed at least ten times. The chain links TRBV7-3 to TRBJ1-6; D gene ambiguous. V shed 1 base and J shed 7 bases, with 11 bases lying between them. Germline values: CDR1 SGHTA, CDR2 FQGTGA. The CDR3 consists of 15 residues. The CDR3 loop reads CASSLNARLNSPLHF. Written as DNA, the CDR3 is TGTGCCAGCAGCTTAAACGCCAGATTAAATTCACCCCTCCACTTT.

This clonotype has just a few counts. The gene calls are TRBV19 and TRBJ2-7, with 11 nucleotides matching TRBD2. The length of the CDR3 is 15 residues. Germline V gene sequence: CDR1 LNHDA, CDR2 SQIVND (reference sequence). Trimming removed 5 bases from V and 3 bases from J; junction bases left unmatched: 6. CDR3 sequence reads: CASSYRTSGHYEQYF. CDR3 nucleotide sequence: TGTGCCAGTAGTTACCGGACTAGCGGGCACTACGAGCAGTACTTC.

This chain connects TRBV18 to TRBJ2-1; 9 bases agree with TRBD1. V trimming: 3 bases; J trimming: 7 bases; junction bases outside the gene matches: 13. The length of the CDR3 is 17 residues. CDR1 and CDR2 from the germline V gene are KGHSH and LQKENI. The chain's CDR3 is CASSPLRDRAGSNEQFF. CDR3 coding DNA: TGTGCCAGCTCACCTCTCCGGGACAGGGCGGGGTCGAATGAGCAGTTCTTC. The complete variable domain, with remaining parts taken from reference TRBV18 and TRBJ2-1, reads NAGVMQNPRHLVRRRGQEARLRCSPMKGHSHVYWYRQLPEEGLKFMVYLQKENIIDESGMPKERFSAEFPKEGPSILRIQQVVRGDSAAYFCASSPLRDRAGSNEQFFGPGTRLTVL.

About this clonotype: One end of the junction fails to match germline, which may point to a read error. The rearrangement links TRBV7-7 to TRBJ2-1; D tentatively fits TRBD1 or TRBD2 (5 bases each). The CDR3 extends over 15 amino acids. Germline assignment: CDR1 SSHAT and CDR2 FNYEAQ (reference sequence). CDR3 sequence: CASSLGVRGSDEQFF. Written as DNA, the CDR3 is TGTGCTAGCAGCTTAGGGGTTCGAGGGAGCGATGAGCAGTTCTTC.

This clonotype turned up a few times. In DNA, the CDR3 is TGTGCCAGCAGCTTGCCCACCGCAGGGGTAGAGACCCAGTACTTC. It is translated as CASSLPTAGVETQYF. This chain uses TRBV7-2 with TRBJ2-5; TRBD1 might be the D (6 bases). Germline lookup yields CDR1 SGHTA and CDR2 FQGNSA. The CDR3 covers 15 residues. The germline V and J ends were trimmed by 3 bases and 4 bases, with 15 bases remaining between them.

This sequence joins TRBV18 and TRBJ2-7, with D perhaps TRBD1 (6 bases). The CDR3 is 15 residues long. Germline-derived CDR1 and CDR2 are KGHSH and LQKENI. The V gene lost 2 bases and the J gene lost 3 bases, with 14 bases spanning the gap. The CDR3 sequence is CASSPGRDTFYEQYF. The CDR3, as DNA: TGTGCCAGCTCACCAGGAAGGGACACATTCTACGAGCAGTACTTC.

This clonotype was recorded at least ten times. The rearrangement links TRBV6-1 to TRBJ2-1; 14 nucleotides match TRBD2. CDR3 length: 14 amino acids. CDR1 and CDR2 (germline): MNHNS, SASEGT. V lost 9 bases to trimming and J lost 10 bases; unmatched junction nucleotides: 8. CDR3 sequence: CASAPRTSGGEQFF. In nucleotides, the CDR3 is TGTGCCAGTGCCCCCCGGACTAGCGGGGGGGAGCAGTTCTTC.